Each of the 20 T cell receptor beta chains below was sequenced from the same sample in a study of beta chain features in type 1 diabetes (dated by TCRdb to the late 2010s). Library prep was done by the immunoSEQ multiplex PCR assay. The entire isolated RNA was reverse transcribed using the High Capacity cDNA Reverse Transcription Kit, and thus expressed TCRB transcripts were sequenced. Held by TCRdb, this immuneACCESS table contains in-frame sequences only and omits some clones. Under half of the omission traces to an unresolved V gene where checked; the cause of the rest is unknown. Across this sample there are around 500,000 clones, with approximately 10% seen only once. The top ten clonotypes cover 0.045% to 0.05% of the sample. The sample was naive CD4+ T cells from blood. The cell subset or site label corresponds to: true naive CD4+ T cells. The receptors stem from a young woman in good health.

The chain recombines TRBV6-4 with TRBJ2-3; D unresolved. Per the germline V gene, CDR1 is MRHNA and CDR2 is SNTAGT. The CDR3 sequence is 14 residues long. Deletions cut 0 bases from V and 4 bases from J, with 8 bases between. CDR3 sequence reads: CASSDSRLPDTQYF. CDR3 coding DNA: TGTGCCAGCAGTGACTCCCGGCTCCCAGATACGCAGTATTTT.

This clone appeared a few times. The V and J genes are TRBV28 and TRBJ1-4; no clear D gene. Germline CDR1 MDHEN, CDR2 SYDVKM. The CDR3 runs to 13 residues. V shed 7 bases and J shed 7 bases, with 13 bases lying between them. The CDR3: CASTGWVVEKLFF. CDR3 nucleotides: TGTGCCAGCACCGGGTGGGTGGTTGAAAAACTGTTTTTT. The full variable domain, its missing parts supplied by reference TRBV28 and TRBJ1-4, is DVKVTQSSRYLVKRTGEKVFLECVQDMDHENMFWYRQDPGLGLRLIYFSYDVKMKEKGDIPEGYSVSREKKERFSLILESASTNQTSMYLCASTGWVVEKLFFGSGTQLSVL.

This sequence joins TRBV15 and TRBJ2-2, with D maybe TRBD1 (6 bases). The CDR3 has 14 amino acids. Germline loops: CDR1 LNHNV, CDR2 YYDKDF (reference sequence). Trimming took 9 bases from V and 3 from J, leaving 14 bases between them. CDR3 coding DNA: TGTGCCACGAATCGGGACACATACACCGGGGAGCTGTTTTTT. It encodes CATNRDTYTGELFF.

The chain is built from TRBV2 and TRBJ2-3; D gene unclear. Looked up from germline, CDR1 is SNHLY and CDR2 is FYNNEI. Trimming took off 5 bases at V and 4 bases at J, with 13 bases between the two ends. CDR3 length: 14 amino acids. CDR3 sequence: CASSLDRDPDTQYF. CDR3 bases: TGTGCCAGCAGTCTGGACCGAGACCCAGATACGCAGTATTTT.

Many counts were recorded for this clone. This chain joins TRBV13 and TRBJ1-6; D is uncertain. Germline lookup yields CDR1 PRHDT and CDR2 FYEKMQ (reference sequence). CDR3 length equals 14 residues. V lost 1 base and J 7 bases, leaving 8 bases between the germline ends. The CDR3: CASSLDRKNSPLHF. The CDR3 nucleotides read TGTGCCAGCAGCTTAGATCGGAAAAATTCACCCCTCCACTTT.

The table lists this clone with a few counts. J is TRBJ2-3 and V is TRBV7-8; no firm D call. The V end was cut by 5 bases, the J end by 6 bases, with 9 bases between. The CDR3 contains 12 residues. Germline CDR1 is SGHVS and CDR2 is FQNEAQ. CDR3 coding DNA: TGTGCCAGCAGCCCAATGTTCGATACGCAGTATTTT. Amino acid sequence: CASSPMFDTQYF.

This clone was recorded a few times. The chain uses TRBV4-3 and TRBJ1-1, with unresolved D. Germline-derived CDR1 and CDR2 are LGHNA and YSLEER. Trimming left V 0 bases short and J 3 bases short, with 5 bases between. The length of the CDR3 is 13 residues. The CDR3 here is CASSQDADTEAFF. In DNA, the CDR3 is TGCGCCAGCAGCCAAGACGCGGACACTGAAGCTTTCTTT.

This clone has just a few counts. This chain links TRBV4-2 with TRBJ2-5, with D perhaps being TRBD1 or TRBD2 (5 bases each). CDR1 is LGHNA, CDR2 YNFKEQ, per germline. CDR3 length: 15 residues. The ends were cut back, 2 bases at V and 3 bases at J, with 13 bases in the middle. The DNA for the CDR3 is TGTGCCAGCAGCCAAAGTAGTCAGGGAGAAGAGACCCAGTACTTC. This gives the protein CASSQSSQGEETQYF.

The chain joins TRBV4-3 to TRBJ1-4, with D possibly being TRBD1 (6 bases). The CDR3 totals 15 residues. V was clipped by 4 bases and J by 4 bases, with 13 bases between them. The V gene's germline CDR1 is LGHNA and CDR2 YSLEER. CDR3 amino acids: CASSRLADSNEKLFF. The CDR3 DNA is TGCGCCAGCAGCCGTTTGGCGGACAGTAATGAAAAACTGTTTTTT.

This clone has a handful of counts. The chain is built from TRBV23-1 and TRBJ2-1; perhaps TRBD1 as D (6 bases). TRBV23-1 is an ORF, with its function uncertain. V was shortened by 6 bases and J by 6 bases, with 24 bases between the two germline ends. The CDR3 is 17 amino acids. The CDR3 region has the DNA TGCGCCAGCAGACGAAGACCAAATCCCACAGGGTTCAATGAGCAGTTCTTC. It yields the protein CASRRRPNPTGFNEQFF.

The chain has TRBV4-2 and TRBJ2-1; 12 nucleotides line up with TRBD2. In germline, CDR1 is LGHNA, CDR2 YNFKEQ. The CDR3 is 18 amino acids. Losses at the gene ends were 2 bases for V and 6 bases for J; bases not matched to a gene: 11. The CDR3 is CASSQFQLAGGRANEQFF. CDR3 nucleotides: TGTGCCAGCAGCCAATTTCAACTAGCGGGAGGACGGGCCAATGAGCAGTTCTTC.

This clone was seen a few times. V gene TRBV30 combines with J gene TRBJ1-3; D not resolved. Trimming left V 0 bases short and J 2 bases short, with 11 bases between. Germline CDR1 and CDR2: GTSNPN and SVGIG (reference sequence). This CDR3 comprises 15 residues. This CDR3 is CAWSVKGIPGNTIYF. CDR3 nucleotide sequence: TGTGCCTGGAGTGTAAAGGGAATTCCTGGAAACACCATATATTTT.

This clone was detected a few times. The chain has TRBV5-6 and TRBJ1-6; TRBD1 matches 8 bases. The V segment lost 2 bases and the J segment 5 bases; nucleotides outside the gene matches: 3. There are 15 residues in the CDR3. The V gene's germline CDR1 is SGHDT and CDR2 YYEEEE. The chain's CDR3 is CASSFQDRDNSPLHF. DNA of the CDR3: TGTGCCAGCAGCTTCCAGGACAGGGATAATTCACCCCTCCACTTT.

The chain recombines TRBV7-9 with TRBJ2-3; D is ambiguous. Between the trimmed V and J ends, which lost 5 bases and 4 bases, there was a span of 7 bases. The germline gives CDR1 SEHNR, CDR2 FQNEAQ (reference sequence). The CDR3 loop spans 12 amino acids. The CDR3 loop reads CASSPRADTQYF. The CDR3 coding sequence is TGTGCCAGCAGCCCCCGAGCAGATACGCAGTATTTT.

The table lists this clone with a few counts. The rearrangement uses TRBV7-9 and TRBJ2-3; D call uncertain. This CDR3 region has 13 residues. CDR1 and CDR2 (germline): SEHNR, FQNEAQ (reference sequence). The V end lost 4 bases, the J end lost 7 bases, and 12 bases lay between the germline ends. Here the CDR3 DNA reads TGTGCCAGCAGCTCACTGGTTCCAAATACGCAGTATTTT. It specifies CASSSLVPNTQYF.

The chain employs TRBV11-3 and TRBJ2-1, with 8 nucleotides matching TRBD2. Germline V CDR1 and CDR2: SGHNT, YENEEA. The CDR3 runs 14 residues. V lost 5 bases and J lost 7; bases outside the gene matches: 7. In DNA, the CDR3 is TGTGCCAGCAGCCCCGGGATAGCGGGAAATGAGCAGTTCTTC. Amino acids: CASSPGIAGNEQFF.

The V and J genes are TRBV29-1 and TRBJ1-1; D uncertain. The germline V and J ends were trimmed by 4 bases and 4 bases, with 13 bases remaining between them. CDR3 size: 13 residues. Germline V CDR1 and CDR2: SQVTM, ANQGSEA. CDR3 nucleotide sequence: TGCAGCGTTGGTCCCCTTCTTGGCACTGAAGCTTTCTTT. Translating it yields CSVGPLLGTEAFF.

This clone occurred a few times. In the same sample, other DNA sequences code for this CDR3. This sequence joins TRBV20-1 and TRBJ1-4; D is unresolved. CDR3 length: 11 amino acids. V was trimmed by 1 base and J by 6 bases, leaving 3 bases between them. Germline V lookup: CDR1 DFQATT, CDR2 SNEGSKA (reference sequence). CDR3 coding DNA: TGCAGTGCTAGAGGAGATGAAAAACTGTTTTTT. Its translation is CSARGDEKLFF.

The chain recombines TRBV27 with TRBJ2-2; TRBD2 matches 12 bases. V lost 5 bases and J lost 6; bases outside the gene matches: 7. The CDR3 runs to 16 residues. Germline assignment: CDR1 MNHEY and CDR2 SMNVEV (reference sequence). CDR3 nucleotides: TGTGCCAGCAGTCCCCTAGCGGGGGGGCCTGCCGGGGAGCTGTTTTTT. Protein product: CASSPLAGGPAGELFF.

The table lists this clone with many counts. This rearrangement joins TRBV15 to TRBJ2-3; maybe TRBD2 (6 bases). Germline assignment: CDR1 LNHNV and CDR2 YYDKDF (reference sequence). Deletions cut 6 bases from V and 2 bases from J, with 12 bases between. The CDR3 sequence is 14 residues long. Here the CDR3 reads CATRQAGDTDTQYF. The DNA for the CDR3 is TGTGCCACCAGGCAAGCGGGCGACACAGATACGCAGTATTTT.